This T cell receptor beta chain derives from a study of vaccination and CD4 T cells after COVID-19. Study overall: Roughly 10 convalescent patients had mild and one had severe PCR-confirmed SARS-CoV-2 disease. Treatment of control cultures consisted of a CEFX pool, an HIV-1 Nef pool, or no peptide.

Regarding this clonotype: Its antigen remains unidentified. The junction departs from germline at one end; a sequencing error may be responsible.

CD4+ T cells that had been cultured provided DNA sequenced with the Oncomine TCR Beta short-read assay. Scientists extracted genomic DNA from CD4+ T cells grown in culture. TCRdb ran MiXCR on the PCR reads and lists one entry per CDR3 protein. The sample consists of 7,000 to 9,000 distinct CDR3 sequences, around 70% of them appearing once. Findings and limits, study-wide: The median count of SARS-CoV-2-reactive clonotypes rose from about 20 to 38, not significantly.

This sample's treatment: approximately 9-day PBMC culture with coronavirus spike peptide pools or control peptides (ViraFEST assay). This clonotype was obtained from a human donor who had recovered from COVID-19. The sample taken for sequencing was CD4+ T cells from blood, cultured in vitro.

In nucleotides, the CDR3 is TGTGTCAGCTCGCCGTACCAAGAGACCCAGTACTTC. It encodes CVSSPYQETQYF. The chain couples TRBV18 to TRBJ2-5; D gene unclear. The CDR3 is 12 amino acids. In germline, CDR1 is KGHSH, CDR2 LQKENI. Together with reference TRBV18 and TRBJ2-5, the CDR3 gives the full variable domain: NAGVMQNPRHLVRRRGQEARLRCSPMKGHSHVYWYRQLPEEGLKFMVYLQKENIIDESGMPKERFSAEFPKEGPSILRIQQVVRGDSAAYFCVSSPYQETQYFGPGTRLLVL.